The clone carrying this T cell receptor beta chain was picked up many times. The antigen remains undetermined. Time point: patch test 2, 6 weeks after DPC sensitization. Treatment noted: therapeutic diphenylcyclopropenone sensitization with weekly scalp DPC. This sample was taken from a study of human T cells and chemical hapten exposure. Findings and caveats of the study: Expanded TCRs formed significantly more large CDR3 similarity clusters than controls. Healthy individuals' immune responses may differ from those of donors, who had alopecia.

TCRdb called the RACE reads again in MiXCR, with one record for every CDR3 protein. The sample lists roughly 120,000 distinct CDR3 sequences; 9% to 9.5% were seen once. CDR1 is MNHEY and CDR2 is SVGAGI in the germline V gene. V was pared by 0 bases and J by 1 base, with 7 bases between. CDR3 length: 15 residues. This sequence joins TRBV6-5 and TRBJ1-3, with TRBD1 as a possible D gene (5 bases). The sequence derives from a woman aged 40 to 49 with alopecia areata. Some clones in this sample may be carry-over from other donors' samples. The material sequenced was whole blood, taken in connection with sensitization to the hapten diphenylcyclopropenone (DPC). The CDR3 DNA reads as TGTGCCAGCAGTTACTCCGGGGGGTCTGGAAACACCATATATTTT. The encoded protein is CASSYSGGSGNTIYF.